This TCR beta chain stems from a study of vaccination and CD4 T cells after COVID-19 (dated by TCRdb to the early 2020s). Regarding the study in general: SARS-CoV-2 positivity had been established in the convalescent patients by nasal swab PCR, and mild disease was recorded in about 9 of these patients and severe disease in one. Control cultures used a CEFX viral epitope pool as positive control, an HIV-1 Nef peptide pool as negative control, or no peptide. Six males and four females were included in the convalescent cohort, with two Hispanic individuals, seven Caucasians, two Asians and one multiracial person represented. Post-COVID blood samples from convalescent patients were collected a median of approximately 100 days after diagnosis, with a range of 35 to 161 days. Overlapping spike peptide pools from SARS-CoV-2 and from the common cold coronaviruses HCoV-NL63, HCoV-OC43 and HCoV-229E were used as culture stimuli. Post-vaccine blood samples were collected a median of about 72 days after the second vaccine dose, ranging from roughly 12 to 241 days. In ten to eleven COVID-19 convalescent patients and a few infection-naive healthy vaccine recipients, the spike-specific CD4+ TCR repertoire before mRNA vaccination was compared with the repertoire after mRNA vaccination. Each participant got two doses of either the Pfizer-BioNTech BNT162b2 vaccine (n=8) or the Moderna mRNA-1273 vaccine (n=2).

General study outcomes and caveats: Although the median number of SARS-CoV-2-reactive clonotypes went up from some 23 after infection to approximately 40 after vaccination, the increase was not significant. In convalescent patients, a median 86.3% of post-vaccine SARS-CoV-2-reactive clones were detected only after vaccination, and vaccine-specific priming was suggested by this finding. Relatively few convalescent patients were included in the study, and early timepoints after natural infection were not analyzed. Of the vaccine-specific clones found in convalescent patients, nearly all (304 of 307) were mono-reactive for SARS-CoV-2 spike instead of being cross-reactive with common cold coronaviruses.

In light of the paper, this sample's treatment or condition label describes: roughly 11-day PBMC culture with coronavirus spike peptide pools or control peptides (ViraFEST assay). To expand antigen-specific T cells with peptide pools and then pick out the expanded clonotypes through TCR sequencing, the study relied on the ViraFEST assay. The positive SARS-CoV-2 PCR tests of the convalescent patients were dated from March to December 2020, before the Alpha, Beta and Delta variants emerged in the United States. Each well held about 2.2 million PBMCs cultured in IMDM containing roughly 5% human AB serum and 10 IU/ml IL-2, with around 9.2 ug/ml peptide pools added. On days 3 and 7, half of the culture medium was replaced with fresh IL-2-containing medium. After approximately eleven days of culture, CD4+ T cells were isolated by negative selection using the EasySep CD4+ T cell isolation kit. Ficoll-Paque Plus gradient centrifugation was used to isolate PBMCs from whole blood, and the isolated PBMCs were then either used fresh or cryopreserved at -140C. In general, triplicate wells were set up for every culture condition.

The library was prepared using PCR. TCR sequencing of DNA from cultured CD4+ T cells used the Oncomine TCR Beta short-read assay at the Johns Hopkins FTIC core. Genomic DNA was extracted from the cultured CD4+ T cells with the QIAamp micro DNA kit. Oncomine TCR Beta libraries made from cultured CD4+ T cells were pooled using unique dual indexes and sequenced on an Illumina iSeq 100. The published analysis was carried out like this. Non-productive sequences were removed, and CDR3s not starting with C, not ending with F or W, or shorter than 7 amino acids were discarded. Antigen-specific clonotypes were identified with the MANAFEST web application by comparing peptide-stimulated wells with reference and other culture wells. For a clone to be called positive, the clone needed an FDR below 0.05, an odds ratio above 5, and a productive frequency above 0.1% in at least two of three replicate wells. Clonotypes that were significantly expanded in both SARS-CoV-2 spike wells and at least one common cold coronavirus spike condition were defined as cross-reactive. Similarity between CDR3 sequences was evaluated in R version 3.6.1 using Levenshtein distances (stringdist) and unrooted phylogenetic trees (ape). The public reads were run again by TCRdb, first through fastp at Q25 and then through MiXCR, and only productive beta chains were kept. Each entry merges the rows of one CDR3 protein and shows their most common DNA and genes. The V and J calls were determined by TCRdb, not by the authors. A total of about 16,000 distinct CDR3 sequences appear in this sample, 54% of them only once. The ten most abundant clones make up approximately 19% of the sample.

Compared with germline, V lacks 6 bases and J lacks 8 bases; bases without a gene match: 6. The CDR3 sequence holds 13 residues, the cysteine and phenylalanine included. Of the read, only the CDR3 DNA is kept; its 39 bases are in frame from base 1. The germline V gene (reference sequence) supplies CDR1 SEHNR and CDR2 FQNEAQ. A remark on this clonotype: Its antigen specificity is not known. Per-nucleotide qualities are absent, and no much larger clonotype sits a single base away.

This material consisted of CD4+ T cells from blood, cultured in vitro, taken before SARS-CoV-2 vaccination. The V gene is TRBV7-9 and the J gene is TRBJ1-2; 10 bases in the middle match TRBD1. This TCR was sampled from a human donor who had recovered from COVID-19. The nucleotides read TGTGCCAGCAGTCGGGGACAGGGGTGGGGCTACACCTTC. This translates into CASSRGQGWGYTF.